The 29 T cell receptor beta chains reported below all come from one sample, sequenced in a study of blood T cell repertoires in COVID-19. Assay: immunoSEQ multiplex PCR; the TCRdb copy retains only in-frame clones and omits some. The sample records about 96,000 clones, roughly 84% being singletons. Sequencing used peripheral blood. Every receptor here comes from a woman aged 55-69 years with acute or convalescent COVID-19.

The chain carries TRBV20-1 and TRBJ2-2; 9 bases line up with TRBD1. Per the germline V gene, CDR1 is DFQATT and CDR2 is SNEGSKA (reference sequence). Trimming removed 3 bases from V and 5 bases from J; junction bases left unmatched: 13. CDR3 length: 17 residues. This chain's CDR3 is CSASGSLDRGRTGELFF. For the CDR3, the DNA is TGCAGTGCTAGTGGGTCCCTGGACAGGGGTAGGACCGGGGAGCTGTTTTTT.

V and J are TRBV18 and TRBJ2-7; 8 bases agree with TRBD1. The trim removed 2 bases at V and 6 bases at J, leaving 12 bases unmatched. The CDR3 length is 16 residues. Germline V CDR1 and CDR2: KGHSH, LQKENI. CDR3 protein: CASSPGSTGVWSEQYF. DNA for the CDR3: TGTGCCAGCTCACCAGGCTCGACAGGGGTATGGTCCGAGCAGTACTTC.

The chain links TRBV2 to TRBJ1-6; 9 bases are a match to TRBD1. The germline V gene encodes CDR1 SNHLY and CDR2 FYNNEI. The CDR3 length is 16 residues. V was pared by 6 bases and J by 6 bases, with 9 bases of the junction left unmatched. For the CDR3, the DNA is TGTGCCAGCAGGGCCAGGACAGGGGAGTTTAATTCACCCCTCCACTTT. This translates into CASRARTGEFNSPLHF.

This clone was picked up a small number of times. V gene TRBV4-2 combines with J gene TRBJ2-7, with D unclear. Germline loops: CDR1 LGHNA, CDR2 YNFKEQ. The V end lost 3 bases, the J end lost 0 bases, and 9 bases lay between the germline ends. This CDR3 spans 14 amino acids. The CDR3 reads CASSQRQSSYEQYF. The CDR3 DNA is TGTGCCAGCAGCCAGCGGCAGAGCTCCTACGAGCAGTACTTC.

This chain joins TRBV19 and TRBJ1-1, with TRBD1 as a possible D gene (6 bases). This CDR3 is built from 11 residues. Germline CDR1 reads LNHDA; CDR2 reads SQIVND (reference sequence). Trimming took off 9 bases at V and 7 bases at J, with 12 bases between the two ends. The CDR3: CASPGTFEAFF. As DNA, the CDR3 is TGTGCCAGCCCCGGGACATTTGAAGCTTTCTTT.

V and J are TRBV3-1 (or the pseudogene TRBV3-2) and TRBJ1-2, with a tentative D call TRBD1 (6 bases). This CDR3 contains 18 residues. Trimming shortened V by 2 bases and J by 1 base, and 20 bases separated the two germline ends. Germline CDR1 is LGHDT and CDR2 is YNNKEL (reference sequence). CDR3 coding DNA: TGTGCCAGCAGCCAAAGTGACCAAGGGGGTCGTATTAACTATGGCTACACCTTC. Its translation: CASSQSDQGGRINYGYTF.

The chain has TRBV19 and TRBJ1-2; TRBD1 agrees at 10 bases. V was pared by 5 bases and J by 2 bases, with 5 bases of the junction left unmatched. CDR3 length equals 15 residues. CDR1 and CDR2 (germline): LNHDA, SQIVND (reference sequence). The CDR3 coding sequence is TGTGCCAGTAGTCCCTCGACAGGGGGCAACTATGGCTACACCTTC. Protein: CASSPSTGGNYGYTF.

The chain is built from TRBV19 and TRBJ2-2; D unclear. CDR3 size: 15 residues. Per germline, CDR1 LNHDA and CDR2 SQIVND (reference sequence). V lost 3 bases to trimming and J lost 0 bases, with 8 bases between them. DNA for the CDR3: TGTGCCAGTAGTATTGGGCCGGCGAACACCGGGGAGCTGTTTTTT. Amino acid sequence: CASSIGPANTGELFF.

The CDR3 sequence is CASRRGGGNTIYF. CDR3 nucleotide sequence: TGTGCCAGTAGAAGGGGAGGTGGAAACACCATATATTTT. The chain carries TRBV19 and TRBJ1-3; D may be TRBD1 (5 bases). Germline lookup yields CDR1 LNHDA and CDR2 SQIVND (reference sequence). V was cut by 6 bases and J by 3 bases, with 9 bases left in between. The CDR3 totals 13 residues.

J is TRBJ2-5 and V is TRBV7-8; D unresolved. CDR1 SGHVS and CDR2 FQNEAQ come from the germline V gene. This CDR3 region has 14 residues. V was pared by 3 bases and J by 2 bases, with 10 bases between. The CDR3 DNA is TGTGCCAGCAGCTTTCGTCGGGTTCAAGAGACCCAGTACTTC. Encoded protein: CASSFRRVQETQYF.

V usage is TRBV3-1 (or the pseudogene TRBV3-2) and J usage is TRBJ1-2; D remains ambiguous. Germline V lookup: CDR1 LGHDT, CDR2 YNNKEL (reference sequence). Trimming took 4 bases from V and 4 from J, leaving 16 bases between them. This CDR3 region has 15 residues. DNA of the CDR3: TGTGCCAGCAGCCCCACCCCCCGGGAGGTCTATGGCTACACCTTC. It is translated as CASSPTPREVYGYTF.

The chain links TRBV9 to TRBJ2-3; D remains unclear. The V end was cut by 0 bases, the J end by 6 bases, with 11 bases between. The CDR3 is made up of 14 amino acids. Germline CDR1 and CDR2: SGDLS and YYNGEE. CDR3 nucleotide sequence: TGTGCCAGCAGCGTAGTGGTCAGCGATGATACGCAGTATTTT. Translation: CASSVVVSDDTQYF.

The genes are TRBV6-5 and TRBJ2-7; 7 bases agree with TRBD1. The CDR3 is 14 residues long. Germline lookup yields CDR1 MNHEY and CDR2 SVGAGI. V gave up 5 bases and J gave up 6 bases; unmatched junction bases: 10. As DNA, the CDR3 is TGTGCCAGCAGTCCGGGACAGTATCCTTCCGAGCAGTACTTC. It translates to CASSPGQYPSEQYF.

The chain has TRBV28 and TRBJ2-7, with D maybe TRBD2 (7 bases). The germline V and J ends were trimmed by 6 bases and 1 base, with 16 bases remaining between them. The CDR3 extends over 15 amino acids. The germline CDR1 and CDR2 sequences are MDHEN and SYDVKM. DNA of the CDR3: TGTGCCAGCAGGGGCGGCGGGGGCTATTCCTACGAGCAGTACTTC. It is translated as CASRGGGGYSYEQYF.

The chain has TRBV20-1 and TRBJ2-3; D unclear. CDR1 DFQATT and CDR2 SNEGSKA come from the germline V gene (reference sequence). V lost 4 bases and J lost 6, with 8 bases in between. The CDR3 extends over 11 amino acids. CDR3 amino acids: CSATFGDTQYF. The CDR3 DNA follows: TGCAGTGCTACTTTCGGGGATACGCAGTATTTT.

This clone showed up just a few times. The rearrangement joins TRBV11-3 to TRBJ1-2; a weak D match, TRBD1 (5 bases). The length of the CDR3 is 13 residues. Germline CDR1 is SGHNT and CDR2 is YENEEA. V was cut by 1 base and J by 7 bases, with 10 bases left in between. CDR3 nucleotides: TGTGCCAGCAGCTTAGTAAGGGGCCGTGGCTACACCTTC. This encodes CASSLVRGRGYTF.

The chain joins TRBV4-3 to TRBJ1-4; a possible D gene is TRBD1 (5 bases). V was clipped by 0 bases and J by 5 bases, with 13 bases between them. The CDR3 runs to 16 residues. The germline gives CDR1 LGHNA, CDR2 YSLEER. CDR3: CASSQDRARANEKLFF. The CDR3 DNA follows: TGCGCCAGCAGCCAAGATCGCGCCAGGGCAAATGAAAAACTGTTTTTT.

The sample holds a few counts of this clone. CDR3 DNA: TGTGCCAGCAGCTTAACGGGCTACACAGATACGCAGTATTTT. This sequence encodes CASSLTGYTDTQYF. The chain couples TRBV7-3 to TRBJ2-3, with D hard to call. Trimming took 0 bases from V and 2 from J, leaving 6 bases between them. The germline gives CDR1 SGHTA, CDR2 FQGTGA. The CDR3 spans 14 residues. Combining the CDR3 with reference TRBV7-3 and TRBJ2-3 gives the whole variable domain GAGVSQTPSNKVTEKGKYVELRCDPISGHTALYWYRQSLGQGPEFLIYFQGTGAADDSGLPNDRFFAVRPEGSVSTLKIQRTERGDSAVYLCASSLTGYTDTQYFGPGTRLTVL.

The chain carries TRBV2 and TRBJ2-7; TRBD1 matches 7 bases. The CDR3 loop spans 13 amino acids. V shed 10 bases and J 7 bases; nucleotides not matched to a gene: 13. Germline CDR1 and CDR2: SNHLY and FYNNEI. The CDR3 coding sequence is TGTGCCAACTCCCGGGACAGAGCCTGGGAGCAGTACTTC. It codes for CANSRDRAWEQYF.

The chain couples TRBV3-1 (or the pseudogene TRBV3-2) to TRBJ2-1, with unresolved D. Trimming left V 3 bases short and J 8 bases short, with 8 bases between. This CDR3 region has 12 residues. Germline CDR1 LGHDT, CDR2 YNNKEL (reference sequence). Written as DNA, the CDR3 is TGTGCCAGCAGCCATCTCCTTGATGAGCAGTTCTTC. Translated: CASSHLLDEQFF.

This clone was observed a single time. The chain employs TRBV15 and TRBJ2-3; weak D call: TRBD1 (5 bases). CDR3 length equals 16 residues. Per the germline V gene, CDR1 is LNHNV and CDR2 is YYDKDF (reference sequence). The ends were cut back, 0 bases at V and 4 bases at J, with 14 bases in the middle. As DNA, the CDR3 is TGTGCCACCAGCAGAGAGGGGCAGGGTGGTGCAGATACGCAGTATTTT. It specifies CATSREGQGGADTQYF. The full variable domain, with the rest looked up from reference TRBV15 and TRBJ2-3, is DAMVIQNPRYQVTQFGKPVTLSCSQTLNHNVMYWYQQKSSQAPKLLFHYYDKDFNNEADTPDNFQSRRPNTSFCFLDIRSPGLGDTAMYLCATSREGQGGADTQYFGPGTRLTVL.

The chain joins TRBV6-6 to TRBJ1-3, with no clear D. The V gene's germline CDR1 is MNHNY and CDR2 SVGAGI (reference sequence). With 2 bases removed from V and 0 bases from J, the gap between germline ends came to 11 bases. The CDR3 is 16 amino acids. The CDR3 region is CASSYNPVHSGNTIYF. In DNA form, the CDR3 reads TGTGCCAGCAGTTACAATCCGGTTCACTCTGGAAACACCATATATTTT.

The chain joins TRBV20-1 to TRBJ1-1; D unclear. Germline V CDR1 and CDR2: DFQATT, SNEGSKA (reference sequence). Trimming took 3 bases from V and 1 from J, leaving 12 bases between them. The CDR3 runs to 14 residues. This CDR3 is CSASTLRENTEAFF. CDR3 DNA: TGCAGTGCTAGTACCCTGAGGGAGAACACTGAAGCTTTCTTT.

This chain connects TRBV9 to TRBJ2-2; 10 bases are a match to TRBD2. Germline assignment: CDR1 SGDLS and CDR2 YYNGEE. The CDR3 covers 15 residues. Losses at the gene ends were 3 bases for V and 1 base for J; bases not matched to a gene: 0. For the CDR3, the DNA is TGTGCCAGCAGCGGACTAGCGGGGAACACCGGGGAGCTGTTTTTT. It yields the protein CASSGLAGNTGELFF.

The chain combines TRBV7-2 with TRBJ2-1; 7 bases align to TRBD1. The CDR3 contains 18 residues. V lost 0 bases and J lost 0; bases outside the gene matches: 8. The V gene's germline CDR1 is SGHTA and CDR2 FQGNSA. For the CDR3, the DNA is TGTGCCAGCAGCTTAGCGGGACGGACAGGATCCTCCTACAATGAGCAGTTCTTC. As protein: CASSLAGRTGSSYNEQFF.

The CDR3 here is CASGRGGGFNQPQHF. Here the CDR3 DNA reads TGCGCCAGCGGAAGGGGAGGAGGATTCAATCAGCCCCAGCATTTT. The chain has TRBV4-1 and TRBJ1-5; D may be TRBD1 (5 bases). CDR1 is MGHRA and CDR2 is YSYEKL in the germline V gene. Trimming shortened V by 8 bases and J by 3 bases, and 17 bases separated the two germline ends. The CDR3 covers 15 residues.

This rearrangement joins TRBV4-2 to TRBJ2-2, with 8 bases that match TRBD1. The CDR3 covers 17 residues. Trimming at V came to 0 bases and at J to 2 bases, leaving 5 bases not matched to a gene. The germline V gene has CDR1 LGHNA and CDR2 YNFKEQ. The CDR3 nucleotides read TGTGCCAGCAGCCAAGACCAGGGACAGGCTAACACCGGGGAGCTGTTTTTT. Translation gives CASSQDQGQANTGELFF.

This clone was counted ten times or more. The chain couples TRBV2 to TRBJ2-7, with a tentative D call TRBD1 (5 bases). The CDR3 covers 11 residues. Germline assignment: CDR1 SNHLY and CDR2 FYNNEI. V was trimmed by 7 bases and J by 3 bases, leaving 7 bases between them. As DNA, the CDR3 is TGTGCCAGCACAGGGAACTACGAGCAGTACTTC. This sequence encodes CASTGNYEQYF.

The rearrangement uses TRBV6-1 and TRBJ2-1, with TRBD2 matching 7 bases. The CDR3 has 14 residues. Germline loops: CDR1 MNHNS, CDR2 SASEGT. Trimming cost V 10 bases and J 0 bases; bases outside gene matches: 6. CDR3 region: CATSRGSSYNEQFF. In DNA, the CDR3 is TGTGCCACCTCGCGGGGGAGCTCCTACAATGAGCAGTTCTTC.